These T cell receptor beta chains were read from a single sample in a study of cytomegalovirus exposure and HLA in healthy donors. Some clones are missing from TCRdb's copy, which holds only in-frame ones; the method was immunoSEQ multiplex PCR. The table shows around 150,000 clones, with approximately 80% occurring only once. Sequenced material: PBMCs. Receptors originate from a man aged 18 to 29 in good health and CMV-seronegative. CDR3s include the opening cysteine and the closing phenylalanine or tryptophan. D genes are given only for firm matches. Some rows have no size entry. The others give once, few or many, or a class for an expanded clone.

V	J	D	size	CDR3	DNA
TRBV4-1	TRBJ2-1	TRBD1	-	CASSQDEGAGRILIF	TGCGCCAGCAGCCAAGATGAGGGGGCTGGGCGGATATTGATCTTC
TRBV4-1	TRBJ2-3	-	few	CASSGGGDTDTQYF	TGCGCCAGCAGCGGAGGAGGAGACACAGATACGCAGTATTTT
TRBV4-1	TRBJ2-3	TRBD2	-	CASSQPSRGGGDTQYF	TGCGCCAGCAGCCAGCCTTCACGGGGGGGCGGAGATACGCAGTATTTT
TRBV6-5	TRBJ2-1	-	few	CASSARSLGGEQFF	TGTGCCAGCAGCGCGAGGTCCCTGGGGGGTGAGCAGTTCTTC
TRBV7-2	TRBJ2-5	-	-	CASSPEAEETQYF	TGTGCCAGCAGCCCTGAGGCAGAAGAGACCCAGTACTTC
TRBV25-1	TRBJ2-1	TRBD1	few	CASARQGYYNEQFF	TGTGCCAGCGCCAGACAGGGGTACTACAATGAGCAGTTCTTC
TRBV6-1	TRBJ1-5	-	once	CASSDGVLSNQPQHF	TGTGCCAGCAGTGACGGGGTGCTAAGCAATCAGCCCCAGCATTTT
TRBV5-6	TRBJ2-5	-	-	CASSFGQQETQYF	TGTGCCAGCAGCTTCGGACAGCAAGAGACCCAGTACTTC
TRBV28	TRBJ1-2	-	-	CASDGSPDGGYTF	TGTGCCAGTGACGGGAGCCCCGATGGGGGCTACACCTTC
TRBV15	TRBJ2-5	-	-	CATSRSGLMGPETQYF	TGTGCCACCAGCAGGAGTGGACTAATGGGGCCGGAGACCCAGTACTTC
TRBV5-1	TRBJ2-1	TRBD2	-	CASSSSGGHYNEQFF	TGCGCCAGCAGCTCGAGCGGGGGCCATTACAATGAGCAGTTCTTC
TRBV5-4	TRBJ1-1	TRBD1	-	CASSLGGTVNTEAFF	TGTGCCAGCAGCTTGGGGGGGACAGTGAACACTGAAGCTTTCTTT
TRBV7-2	TRBJ2-5	TRBD1	-	CASSLEERQGSETQYF	TGTGCCAGCAGCTTAGAGGAAAGACAGGGATCGGAGACCCAGTACTTC
TRBV5-4	TRBJ2-5	-	once	CASSPQDGKETQYF	TGTGCCAGCAGCCCCCAGGACGGGAAAGAGACCCAGTACTTC
TRBV30	TRBJ2-7	TRBD2	-	CAWTPWGREGYEQYF	TGTGCCTGGACCCCATGGGGCAGGGAGGGCTACGAGCAGTACTTC
TRBV29-1	TRBJ2-1	TRBD1	-	CSVEVAGGGSDEQFF	TGCAGCGTTGAAGTCGCAGGGGGCGGGTCTGATGAGCAGTTCTTC
TRBV7-2	TRBJ2-5	TRBD2	once	CASSLWLRLAGEQETQYF	TGTGCCAGCAGCTTATGGTTGAGGCTAGCGGGGGAACAAGAGACCCAGTACTTC
TRBV27	TRBJ2-3	TRBD2	-	CASSLGLAGGPDTQYF	TGTGCCAGCAGTTTGGGACTAGCGGGAGGACCAGATACGCAGTATTTT
TRBV28	TRBJ2-5	-	-	CASTGVEQETQYF	TGTGCCAGCACCGGGGTAGAACAGGAGACCCAGTACTTC
TRBV30	TRBJ1-4	-	-	CAWSGGREEKLFF	TGTGCCTGGAGTGGAGGGCGTGAAGAAAAACTGTTTTTT
TRBV6-5	TRBJ2-7	TRBD1	-	CASSRDRAYEQYF	TGTGCCAGCAGCCGGGACAGAGCCTACGAGCAGTACTTC
TRBV7-7	TRBJ2-1	TRBD2	few	CASSRSSGRSEQFF	TGTGCCAGCAGCCGTTCTAGCGGGAGGTCGGAGCAGTTCTTC
TRBV7-8	TRBJ2-4	-	-	CASSPDYLAKNIQYF	TGTGCCAGCAGTCCAGACTACCTAGCCAAAAACATTCAGTACTTC
TRBV10-3	TRBJ2-3	-	-	CAFLGATSTDTQYF	TGTGCCTTCCTGGGAGCGACTAGCACAGATACGCAGTATTTT
TRBV5-6	TRBJ1-4	-	once	CASSAPGAVGEKLFF	TGTGCCAGCAGCGCTCCGGGAGCCGTGGGGGAAAAACTGTTTTTT
TRBV28	TRBJ1-2	TRBD1	-	CASTVSGQPPRGGGYTF	TGTGCCAGCACCGTATCGGGACAGCCTCCCCGAGGGGGTGGCTACACCTTC
TRBV28	TRBJ2-3	-	once	CASSTITGRHTDTQYF	TGTGCCAGCAGTACGATAACAGGGCGACACACAGATACGCAGTATTTT
TRBV7-6	TRBJ2-7	-	-	CASSLALEDEQYF	TGTGCCAGCAGCTTAGCCCTGGAGGACGAGCAGTACTTC
TRBV7-9	TRBJ2-7	TRBD1	-	CASSPRSLGQVRDEQYF	TGTGCCAGCAGCCCCAGGTCCCTGGGACAGGTGCGGGACGAGCAGTACTTC
TRBV5-5	TRBJ2-7	-	-	CASSHTSGLTSYEQYF	TGTGCCAGCAGCCATACCTCTGGGCTGACCTCCTACGAGCAGTACTTC
TRBV6-5	TRBJ2-7	-	-	CASSNRVNEQYF	TGTGCCAGCAGTAACAGAGTCAACGAGCAGTACTTC
TRBV27	TRBJ2-7	TRBD2	-	CASSWGGHQSYEQYF	TGTGCCAGCAGTTGGGGGGGTCATCAATCCTACGAGCAGTACTTC
TRBV25-1	TRBJ2-1	TRBD2	-	CASGPGTREQFF	TGTGCCAGCGGTCCCGGGACTAGGGAGCAGTTCTTC
TRBV27	TRBJ2-2	TRBD1	-	CATKRTGMNTGELFF	TGTGCCACTAAGAGGACAGGGATGAACACCGGGGAGCTGTTTTTT
TRBV6-1	TRBJ1-1	-	-	CASSEVGDKAFF	TGTGCCAGCAGTGAAGTGGGGGACAAAGCTTTCTTT
TRBV19	TRBJ2-7	-	-	CASSKQGYEQYF	TGTGCCAGTAGTAAGCAGGGGTACGAGCAGTACTTC
TRBV30	TRBJ2-2	-	-	CAWSVATGELFF	TGTGCCTGGAGTGTAGCAACCGGGGAGCTGTTTTTT
TRBV5-5	TRBJ1-4	-	-	CASSFYRVNEKLFF	TGTGCCAGCAGCTTCTACAGGGTCAATGAAAAACTGTTTTTT
TRBV9	TRBJ2-3	TRBD2	few	CASSEQAGTQYF	TGTGCCAGCAGCGAACAAGCGGGGACGCAGTATTTT
TRBV6-5	TRBJ1-6	TRBD1	-	CASSYRDRGNSPLHF	TGTGCCAGCAGTTACCGAGACAGGGGAAATTCACCCCTCCACTTT
TRBV6-1	TRBJ2-2	TRBD2	-	CASSELASGGAGELFF	TGTGCCAGCAGTGAACTAGCTAGCGGGGGGGCCGGGGAGCTGTTTTTT
TRBV5-1	TRBJ1-1	-	-	CASSWRVRSTEAFF	TGCGCCAGCAGCTGGAGGGTCCGGAGCACTGAAGCTTTCTTT